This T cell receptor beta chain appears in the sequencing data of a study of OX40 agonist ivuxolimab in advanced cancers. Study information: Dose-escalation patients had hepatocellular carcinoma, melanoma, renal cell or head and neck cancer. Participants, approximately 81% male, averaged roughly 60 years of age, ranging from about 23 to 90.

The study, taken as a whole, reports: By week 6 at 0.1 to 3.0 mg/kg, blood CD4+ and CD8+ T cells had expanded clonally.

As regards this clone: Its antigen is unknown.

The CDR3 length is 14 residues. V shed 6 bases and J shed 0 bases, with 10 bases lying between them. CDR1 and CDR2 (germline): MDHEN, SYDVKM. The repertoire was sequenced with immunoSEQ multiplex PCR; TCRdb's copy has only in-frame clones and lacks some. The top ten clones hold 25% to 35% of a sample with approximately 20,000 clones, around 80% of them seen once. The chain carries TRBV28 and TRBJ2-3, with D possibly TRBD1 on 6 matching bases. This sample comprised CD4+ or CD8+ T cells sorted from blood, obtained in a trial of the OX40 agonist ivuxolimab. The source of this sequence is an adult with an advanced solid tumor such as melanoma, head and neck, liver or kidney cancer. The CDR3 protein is CASSRDTSTDTQYF. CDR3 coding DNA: TGTGCCAGCAGCCGGGACACTAGCACAGATACGCAGTATTTT.